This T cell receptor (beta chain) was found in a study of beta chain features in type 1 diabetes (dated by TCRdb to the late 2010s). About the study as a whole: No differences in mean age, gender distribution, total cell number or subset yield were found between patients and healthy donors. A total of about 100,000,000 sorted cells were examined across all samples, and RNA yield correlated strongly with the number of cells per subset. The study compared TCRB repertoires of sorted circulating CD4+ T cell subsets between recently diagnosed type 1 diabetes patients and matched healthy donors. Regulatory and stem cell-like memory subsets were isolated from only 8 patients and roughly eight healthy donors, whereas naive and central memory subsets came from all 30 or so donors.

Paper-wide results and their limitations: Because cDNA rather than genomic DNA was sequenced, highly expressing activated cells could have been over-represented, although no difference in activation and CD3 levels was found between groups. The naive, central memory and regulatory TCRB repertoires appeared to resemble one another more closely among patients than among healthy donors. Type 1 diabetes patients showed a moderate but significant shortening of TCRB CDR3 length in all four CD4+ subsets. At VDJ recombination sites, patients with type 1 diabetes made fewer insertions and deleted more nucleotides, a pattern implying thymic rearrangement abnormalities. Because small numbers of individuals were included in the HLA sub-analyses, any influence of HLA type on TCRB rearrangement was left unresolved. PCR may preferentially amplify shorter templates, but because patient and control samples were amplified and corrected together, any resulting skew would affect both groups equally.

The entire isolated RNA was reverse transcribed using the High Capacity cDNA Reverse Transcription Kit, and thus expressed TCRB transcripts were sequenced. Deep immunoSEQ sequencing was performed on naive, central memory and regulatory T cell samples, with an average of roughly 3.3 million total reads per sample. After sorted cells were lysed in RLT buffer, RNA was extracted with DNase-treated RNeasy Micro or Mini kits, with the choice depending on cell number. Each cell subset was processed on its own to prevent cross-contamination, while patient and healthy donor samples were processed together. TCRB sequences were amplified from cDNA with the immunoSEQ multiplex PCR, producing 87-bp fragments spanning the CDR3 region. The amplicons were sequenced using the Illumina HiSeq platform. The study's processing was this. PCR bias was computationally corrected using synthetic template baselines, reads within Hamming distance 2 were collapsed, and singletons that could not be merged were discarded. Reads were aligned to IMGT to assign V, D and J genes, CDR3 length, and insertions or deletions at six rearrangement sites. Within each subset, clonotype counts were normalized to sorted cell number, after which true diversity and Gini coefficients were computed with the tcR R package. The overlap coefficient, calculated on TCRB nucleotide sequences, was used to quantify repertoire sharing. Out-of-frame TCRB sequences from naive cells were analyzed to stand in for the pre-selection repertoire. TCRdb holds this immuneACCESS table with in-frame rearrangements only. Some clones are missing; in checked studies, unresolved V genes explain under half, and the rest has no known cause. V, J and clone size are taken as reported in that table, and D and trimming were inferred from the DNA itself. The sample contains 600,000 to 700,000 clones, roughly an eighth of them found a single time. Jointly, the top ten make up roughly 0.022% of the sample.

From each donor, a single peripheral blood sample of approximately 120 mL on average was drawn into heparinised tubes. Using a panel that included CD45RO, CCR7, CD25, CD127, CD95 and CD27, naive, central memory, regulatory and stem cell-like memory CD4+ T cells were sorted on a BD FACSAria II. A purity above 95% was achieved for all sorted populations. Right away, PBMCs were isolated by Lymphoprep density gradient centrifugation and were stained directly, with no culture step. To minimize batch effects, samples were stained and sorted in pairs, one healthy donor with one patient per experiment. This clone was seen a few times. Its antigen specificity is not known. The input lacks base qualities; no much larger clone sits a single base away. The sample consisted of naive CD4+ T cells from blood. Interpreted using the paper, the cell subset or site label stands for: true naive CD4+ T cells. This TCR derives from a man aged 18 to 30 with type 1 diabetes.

The nucleotide sequence reads TGTGCCAGCAGCCCACATGACAGACAAGAGACCCAGTACTTC. This sequence encodes CASSPHDRQETQYF. The chain links TRBV6-6 with TRBJ2-5; D gene: possibly TRBD1, on 5 matching bases. Based on the germline V gene (reference sequence), the CDR1 and CDR2 sequences are MNHNY and SVGAGI. V is pared back by 6 bases and J by 2 bases, with 13 bases lying between the germline termini. Counted from cysteine to phenylalanine, this CDR3 has 14 amino acids. Only CDR3 DNA is held: 42 bases, read in frame from base 1.